This TCR beta chain was found in a study of regulatory T cells in long-lasting Graves disease (dated by TCRdb to 2020 to 2023). With regard to the full study: In the newly diagnosed Graves' disease group, patients had been taking antithyroid drugs for less than 3 months. Patients with persistent Graves' disease were compared with patients with newly diagnosed Graves' disease using TCR sequencing and RNA sequencing of peripheral blood. The study was conducted in China and was registered as a clinical trial. A total of about 33 samples were covered by TCR sequencing, comprising approximately 13 persistent and about 20 newly diagnosed Graves' disease patients. Paper-wide results and their limitations: Because the primary lesion, thyroid tissue, could not be accessed, the study looked at peripheral blood alone. Persistent patients shared more public clonotypes among themselves (2,741) than newly diagnosed patients did (roughly 910). Sequencing and analysis were limited to the TCR beta chain. Compared with newly diagnosed patients, persistent Graves' disease patients had lower TCR Shannon entropy and fewer highly expanded clones, which suggests clonal expansion. The authors noted that the small sample size was a limitation that may lower accuracy. TRBV28, TRBJ1-2 and TRBJ2-5 were preferentially used in persistent disease, while TRBV20-1 and TRBJ2-1 were favored in newly diagnosed disease.

Ten or more counts support this clonotype. Its antigen has not been determined. Base qualities are missing; no much larger clone stands one base away. The method was multiplex PCR. The sequencer was an Illumina HiSeq 4000. iRepertoire HTBI primers and Arm-PCR amplification of CDR3 regions were used to construct TCR beta libraries. Before sequencing, the PCR products went through gel purification. In the source study's methods: Gene usage analysis of CDR3 amino acid clonotypes used the approximately 62 TRBV and about 14 TRBJ segments found across samples. Filtered high-quality paired reads were merged into contigs using COPE and FqMerger. BLAST was used to align contigs to IMGT TRBV, TRBD and TRBJ reference genes, with CDR3 defined following IMGT. Highly expanded clones were defined as clonotypes with a frequency above 0.1%. Repertoire diversity was measured by Shannon entropy, and V-J evenness by the Gini coefficient. A clonotype was considered public if more than one individual shared it. TCRdb passed the public sequencing reads through fastp at Q25 and MiXCR, retaining productive beta sequences. Every distinct CDR3 protein forms one entry, paired with its most common genes and DNA. These V and J calls are TCRdb output, not the study's own analysis. This sample comprises some 370,000 distinct CDR3 sequences, about 12% of them detected only once. Under 20% of the sample belongs to the ten largest clones.

From the cysteine up to the phenylalanine, the CDR3 has a length of 15 residues. Solely the CDR3 DNA is kept, with 45 bases framed from the first base. Taken from the germline V gene, the CDR1 and CDR2 loops are SGHAT and FQNNGV. V is reduced by 4 bases and J by 1 base, leaving a spacing of 14 bases between them. What this sample's time point label stands for: newly diagnosed GD, antithyroid drugs for less than 3 months. For both TCR sequencing and RNA sequencing, RNA was extracted from PBMCs in TRIzol. The diagnosis of Graves' disease was made according to American Thyroid Association guidelines. Patients for the study were recruited at an endocrinology department in Xi'an, China. From each patient, approximately 10 milliliters of peripheral blood was collected into an EDTA anticoagulant tube. PBMCs were isolated by Ficoll Paque Plus density gradient separation without further T cell sorting. An Agilent 2100 Bioanalyzer and agarose gel were used to check RNA quality, while a NanoDrop 2000 measured RNA concentration.

The data were also submitted as part of a second study, on T cells in Graves' hyperthyroidism and ophthalmopathy. The second investigation adds: Stable Graves' hyperthyroidism was defined as no progression to ophthalmopathy during 18 months of follow-up. The hyperthyroidism patients were between 18 and 65 years old and newly diagnosed, with a disease duration of less than 2 months. Any patient with an uncontrolled infection, another autoimmune disease, pregnancy or lactation was excluded. Diagnoses were based on clinical symptoms, serum thyroxine and TRAb, thyroid ultrasound and orbital computed tomography. The TCR CDR3 was subjected to a first round of RT-PCR using the HTBI primer set and the Qiagen OneStep RT-PCR kit. Most expanded thyroid clonotypes (frequency above 0.001) were also found in blood, which suggests that blood repertoires may mirror thyroid immune responses. Ophthalmopathy was separated from stable hyperthyroidism by a 13 V-J signature model, with approximately 85% sensitivity and about 81% specificity obtained in cross-validation and 80%/75% obtained in testing. In validation, the model predicted progression to ophthalmopathy a median of about 6.5 months before onset, with roughly 71% sensitivity and more than 72% specificity. TCR V-J signatures able to tell the groups apart were searched for in a discovery cohort of 100 patients, of whom over 40 had Graves' ophthalmopathy and some 60 had stable Graves' hyperthyroidism. Prospective prediction of ophthalmopathy was tested in an independent validation cohort of 18 to 20 hyperthyroidism patients and approximately 17 patients who later progressed to ophthalmopathy. For training and testing, the 100 or so patients in the discovery cohort were randomly divided in a 7:3 ratio. Thyroid tissue and blood T-cell repertoires from about 6 Graves' hyperthyroidism patients were also compared in the study. After blood sampling, hyperthyroidism patients were treated with methimazole at a starting dose of 30 mg daily, and ophthalmopathy patients were treated with high-dose intravenous methylprednisolone. Libraries were constructed in a second round of multiplex PCR, after which size selection and purification were performed. The libraries were sequenced on an Illumina HiSeq2000 using paired-end 100 bp reads. Raw data were processed with SOAPnuke, discarding reads with adapters, uncalled bases, mean Phred below 15, or no exact constant-primer or identifier match. High-quality paired reads were merged with COPE v1.2.5, and unique nucleotide sequences were defined as clonotypes. MiTCR v1.1 was used to align clonotypes to the IMGT TRBV, TRBD and TRBJ reference segments. Analysis was restricted to V-J combinations with a frequency above 0.0001, which covered just over 98% of repertoires. A TCS score was defined as the ratio between F50 (clonal expansion) and ExV (chaos), using BLOSUM62-based TCRdist between CDR3 peptides within each V-J. Welch's t-statistics and random forest reduced roughly 530 V-J features to about 13, which were used in a naive Bayes classifier (R e1071). Sample size was not statistically predetermined, and investigators were not blinded to group allocation. The paper describes TCR Vbeta CDR3 sequencing of some 130 peripheral blood samples, made up of roughly 45 ophthalmopathy patients, around 78 hyperthyroidism patients and 17 progressor patients.

The sequenced sample was peripheral blood mononuclear cells (PBMCs), obtained at new diagnosis, from a patient treated with antithyroid drugs. The chain is assembled from TRBV11-2 and TRBJ2-7, with no D gene named confidently. This clonotype was obtained from a woman aged 18-29 years with Graves disease. Donor details come from another sample of the same person, matched by shared clones. The CDR3 region reads CASSSTPGPSYEQYF. The DNA reads as follows: TGTGCCAGCAGCTCCACCCCCGGGCCTTCCTACGAGCAGTACTTC.